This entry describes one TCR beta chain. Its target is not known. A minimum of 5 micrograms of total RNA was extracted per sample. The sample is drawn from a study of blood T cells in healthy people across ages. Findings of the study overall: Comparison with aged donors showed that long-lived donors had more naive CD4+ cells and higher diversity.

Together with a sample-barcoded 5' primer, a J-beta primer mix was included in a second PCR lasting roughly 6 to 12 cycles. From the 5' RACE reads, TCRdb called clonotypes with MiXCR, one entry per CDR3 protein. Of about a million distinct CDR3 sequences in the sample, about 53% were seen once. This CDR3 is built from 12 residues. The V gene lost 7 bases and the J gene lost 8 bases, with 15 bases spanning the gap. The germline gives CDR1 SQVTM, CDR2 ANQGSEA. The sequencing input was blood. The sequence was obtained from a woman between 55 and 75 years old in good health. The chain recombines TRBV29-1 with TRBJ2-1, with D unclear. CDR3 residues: CSARAPGHEQFF. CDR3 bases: TGCAGCGCTCGAGCCCCGGGTCATGAGCAGTTCTTC.